This TCR beta chain originates from a study of OX40 agonist ivuxolimab in advanced cancers. The CDR3 is 16 amino acids. Germline values: CDR1 SGHNT, CDR2 YYREEE (reference sequence). Trimming cost V 4 bases and J 1 base, with 15 bases left between them. Using immunoSEQ multiplex PCR, the repertoire was profiled, and TCRdb retains in-frame clones only, with some absent. This sample has fewer than 65,000 clones, with just under 90% found just once. The sequences come from CD4+ or CD8+ T cells sorted from blood, collected in a trial of the OX40 agonist ivuxolimab. The receptor was isolated from an adult with an advanced solid tumor such as melanoma, head and neck, liver or kidney cancer. The chain employs TRBV5-4 and TRBJ1-3; a possible D gene is TRBD1 (5 bases). CDR3 residues: CASSPNLKGSGNTIYF. Here the CDR3 DNA reads TGTGCCAGCAGCCCGAACCTCAAGGGGTCTGGAAACACCATATATTTT.